Included here is one TCR beta chain sequence, with context. The source of the sample is a study of T cell changes during pregnancy in multiple sclerosis. The trim removed 4 bases at V and 1 base at J, leaving 8 bases unmatched. The CDR3 is made up of 17 amino acids. Germline V gives CDR1 LGHNA, CDR2 YNFKEQ. The method was immunoSEQ multiplex PCR; TCRdb's version includes in-frame clones alone and lacks a portion of them. Of more than 90,000 clones in the sample, 92% were seen once. The clonotype was recovered from a female donor with multiple sclerosis, enrolled in a pregnancy study. The source material was peripheral blood, sampled in the third trimester of pregnancy. The chain is built from TRBV4-2 and TRBJ2-7; 12 bases fit TRBD2. Here the CDR3 DNA reads TGTGCCAGCAGCCTCAGACTAGCGGGAGAAAGGTCCTACGAGCAGTACTTC. Protein product: CASSLRLAGERSYEQYF.